This T cell receptor beta chain was recovered during a study of T cells in Graves' hyperthyroidism and ophthalmopathy (dated by TCRdb to the late 2010s). Looking at the study overall: Peripheral blood was sampled at the time of initial diagnosis, prior to any treatment. The paper reports TCR Vbeta CDR3 sequencing of approximately 140 peripheral blood samples: around 41 ophthalmopathy, fewer than 80 hyperthyroidism and approximately 17 progressor patients. An independent validation cohort of under 20 hyperthyroidism patients and 17 patients who later progressed to ophthalmopathy tested prospective prediction of ophthalmopathy. To identify TCR V-J signatures that set the groups apart, the researchers used a discovery cohort of 100 patients, made up of 43 with Graves' ophthalmopathy and 55 to 65 with stable Graves' hyperthyroidism. Thyroid tissue and blood T-cell repertoires from about six Graves' hyperthyroidism patients were also compared in the study. Once sampling was done, hyperthyroidism patients were given methimazole at a starting dose of 30 mg daily, whereas ophthalmopathy patients were given high-dose intravenous methylprednisolone. The 100 discovery patients were divided at random into training and test sets in a 7:3 ratio. On the study overall, not on this receptor specifically: In validation, the model predicted progression to ophthalmopathy with approximately 69% sensitivity and less than 75% specificity, a median of 6.5 months before onset. Ophthalmopathy was separated from stable hyperthyroidism by a 13 V-J signature model, with about 88% sensitivity and approximately 84% specificity obtained in cross-validation and 80%/75% obtained in testing. Sample size was not statistically predetermined, and blinding of investigators to group allocation was not performed. Most expanded thyroid clonotypes (frequency above 0.001) were also detected in blood, a finding suggesting that blood repertoires may reflect thyroid immune responses.

This clonotype was counted ten times or more. No cognate antigen has been identified for it. Within one base of it there is no much larger clone, and no base qualities were kept. The TCR beta CDR3 regions were amplified from the RNA transcripts. The TCR CDR3 was subjected to a first round of RT-PCR using the HTBI primer set and the Qiagen OneStep RT-PCR kit. The libraries were constructed in a second round of multiplex PCR and then size-selected and purified. Libraries were sequenced paired-end with 100 bp reads on an Illumina HiSeq2000. Per the original workflow: SOAPnuke was used to process the raw data, removing reads that contained adapters or uncalled bases, had a mean Phred below 15, or lacked an exact match to the constant primer or identifier. COPE v1.2.5 was used to merge high-quality paired reads, and clonotypes were defined as unique nucleotide sequences. MiTCR v1.1 was used to align clonotypes to the IMGT TRBV, TRBD and TRBJ reference segments. The analysis included only V-J combinations with a frequency above 0.0001, which together covered around 99% of the repertoires. The TCS score was defined as the ratio of F50 (clonal expansion) to E x V (chaos), calculated using BLOSUM62-based TCRdist between CDR3 peptides within each V-J. Welch's t-statistics and random forest reduced roughly 500 V-J features to roughly 13, which were used in a naive Bayes classifier (R e1071). The public reads were run again by TCRdb, first through fastp at Q25 and then through MiXCR, and only productive beta chains were kept. Each CDR3 protein gets just one entry, which takes the most common genes and DNA from the rows behind it. The V and J calls were determined by TCRdb, not by the authors. The table for this sample lists about 290,000 distinct CDR3 sequences; approximately 13% of them were counted only once. Together, the top ten hold roughly 7.7% of the sample.

The germline V gene sets CDR1 to SNHLY and CDR2 to FYNNEI. The CDR3 covers 12 residues, taking in both the cysteine and the phenylalanine. The only DNA kept is the CDR3, 36 bases in frame from the first base. V and J lose 6 bases and 5 bases, and a span of 9 bases separates them. Graves' hyperthyroidism was defined as stable when no progression to ophthalmopathy occurred over 18 months of follow-up. Hyperthyroidism patients were newly diagnosed, had a disease duration of under 2 months, and were aged 18 to 65 years. Patients with uncontrolled infections, other autoimmune diseases, pregnancy or lactation were excluded. Diagnoses were based on clinical symptoms, serum thyroxine and TRAb, thyroid ultrasound and orbital computed tomography. PBMCs were separated from 10 ml of fresh peripheral blood using Ficoll-Paque density gradient centrifugation. Total RNA was extracted using Trizol reagent, and RNA quality was assessed on an Agilent 2100 Bioanalyzer.

This receptor chain uses TRBV2 and TRBJ2-3; a tentative D call is TRBD1 (5 bases match). The TCR sequence derives from a woman aged 40 to 50 with Graves' hyperthyroidism. The sample comprised blood. The DNA reads TGTGCCAGCAGGTTACAGGAAGATACGCAGTATTTT. Its translation reads: CASRLQEDTQYF. Supplemented by the reference TRBV2 and TRBJ2-3 proteins around the CDR3, the complete variable domain is EPEVTQTPSHQVTQMGQEVILRCVPISNHLYFYWYRQILGQKVEFLVSFYNNEISEKSEIFDDQFSVERPDGSNFTLKIRSTKLEDSAMYFCASRLQEDTQYFGPGTRLTVL.